The 3 T cell receptor beta chains below were found in one sample sequenced in a study of CD8+ T cells in alopecia areata. The sequencing template was cDNA reverse transcribed from extracted RNA. Clones were sequenced by immunoSEQ multiplex PCR, and TCRdb holds only the in-frame ones, with some missing. Among 200,000 or so clones listed, 35% to 40% were seen once. As for treatment: oral pan-JAK inhibitor, 5-10 mg twice daily. This specimen consisted of CD4+ T cells sorted from blood, obtained at roughly week 30, from a patient treated with tofacitinib. These receptors all stem from a human donor with alopecia areata.

This clone occurred once. The genes are TRBV5-1 and TRBJ1-2; a weak D match, TRBD1 (5 bases). The CDR3 contains 14 residues. V was pared by 4 bases and J by 5 bases, with 15 bases between. Germline CDR1 is SGHRS and CDR2 is YFSETQ. The CDR3 DNA reads TGCGCCAGCAGCACTTCCGGGACTGAGTATGGCTACACCTTC. Translation: CASSTSGTEYGYTF.

This chain uses TRBV27 with TRBJ1-2; D call uncertain. V lost 3 bases and J 2 bases, leaving 7 bases between the germline ends. The CDR3 has 13 residues. The germline V gene has CDR1 MNHEY and CDR2 SMNVEV (reference sequence). The CDR3 reads CASSFRENYGYTF. As DNA, the CDR3 is TGTGCCAGCAGTTTCAGAGAGAACTATGGCTACACCTTC.

This clone was seen a few times. V is TRBV29-1 and J is TRBJ1-1; possible D gene TRBD1, 5 bases. Germline lookup yields CDR1 SQVTM and CDR2 ANQGSEA. Trimming removed 4 bases at V and 4 bases at J, with 22 bases between. The CDR3 spans 16 residues. CDR3 sequence: CSVARSSTGWSTEAFF. DNA for the CDR3: TGCAGCGTTGCTAGATCGAGCACAGGTTGGAGCACTGAAGCTTTCTTT. The full variable domain, completed using reference TRBV29-1 and TRBJ1-1, is SAVISQKPSRDICQRGTSLTIQCQVDSQVTMMFWYRQQPGQSLTLIATANQGSEATYESGFVIDKFPISRPNLTFSTLTVSNMSPEDSSIYLCSVARSSTGWSTEAFFGQGTRLTVV.